There are many counts of the clone carrying this T cell receptor beta chain. The DNA ends 3 residues before the CDR3 does, and the rest of the CDR3 is filled in from the germline J gene. This sample was included in a study of T cell clonality in common variable immunodeficiency. Measured with immunoSEQ multiplex PCR; TCRdb has only the in-frame clones, and not every one. The data show approximately 81,000 clones, none appearing only once, with around 0.82% held by the ten largest. This CDR3 is 15 amino acids long. CDR1 SGDLS and CDR2 YYNGEE come from the germline V gene. V lost 4 bases to trimming and J lost 8 bases, with 19 bases between them.

The chain joins TRBV9 to TRBJ2-1, with a tentative D call TRBD1 (6 bases). The clonotype originates from a person aged 18 to 70 in good health. Sequencing was carried out using peripheral blood mononuclear cells. The sequenced part of the CDR3 DNA is TGTGCCAGCAGCTTCGACTTCCGGACAGTCGATGAG. Amino acid sequence: CASSFDFRTVDE. The CDR3 in its entirety is CASSFDFRTVDEQFF.